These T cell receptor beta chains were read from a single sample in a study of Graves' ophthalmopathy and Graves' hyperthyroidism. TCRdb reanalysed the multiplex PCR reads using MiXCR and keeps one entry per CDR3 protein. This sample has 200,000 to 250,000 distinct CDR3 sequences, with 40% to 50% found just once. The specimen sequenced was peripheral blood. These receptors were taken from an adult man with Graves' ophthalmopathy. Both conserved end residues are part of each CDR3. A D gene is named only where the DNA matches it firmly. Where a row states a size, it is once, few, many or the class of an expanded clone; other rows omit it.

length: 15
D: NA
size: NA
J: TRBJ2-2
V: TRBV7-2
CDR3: CASSKAGLNTGELFF
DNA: TGTGCCAGCAGCAAGGCCGGATTAAACACCGGGGAGCTGTTTTTT

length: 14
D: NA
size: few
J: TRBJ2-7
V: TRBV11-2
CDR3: CASSLESNPTEQYF
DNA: TGTGCCAGCAGCTTAGAGTCCAACCCTACCGAGCAGTACTTC

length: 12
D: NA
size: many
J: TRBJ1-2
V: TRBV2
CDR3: CASSDEGYGYTF
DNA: TGTGCCAGCAGCGATGAGGGGTATGGCTACACCTTC

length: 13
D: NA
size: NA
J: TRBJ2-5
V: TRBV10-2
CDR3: CASSDRGKETQYF
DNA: TGCGCCAGCAGTGACCGGGGGAAAGAGACCCAGTACTTC

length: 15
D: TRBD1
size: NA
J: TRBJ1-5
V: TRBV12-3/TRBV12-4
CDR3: CASSPGTGRIQPQHF
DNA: TGTGCCAGCAGCCCCGGGACAGGACGAATACAGCCCCAGCATTTT

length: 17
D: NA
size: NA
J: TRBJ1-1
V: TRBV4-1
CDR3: CASSQDRYGRANTEAFF
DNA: TGCGCCAGCAGCCAAGATAGATACGGCAGGGCGAACACTGAAGCTTTCTTT

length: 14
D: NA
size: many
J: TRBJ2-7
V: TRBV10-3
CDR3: CAIRDRPNPYEQYF
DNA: TGTGCCATCAGGGACCGTCCCAACCCCTACGAGCAGTACTTC

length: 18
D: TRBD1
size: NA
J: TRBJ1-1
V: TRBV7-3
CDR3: CASSGTVLKAPHGTEAFF
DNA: TGTGCCAGCAGTGGGACAGTCCTGAAGGCCCCACACGGCACTGAAGCTTTCTTT

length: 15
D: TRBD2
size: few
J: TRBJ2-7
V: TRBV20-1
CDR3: CSASISGSLGSEQYF
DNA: TGCAGTGCCTCAATTAGCGGGAGCTTGGGAAGCGAGCAGTACTTC

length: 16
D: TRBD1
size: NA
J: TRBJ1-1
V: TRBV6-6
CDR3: CASRYKATGMNTEAFF
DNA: TGTGCCAGCCGCTATAAGGCGACAGGGATGAACACTGAAGCTTTCTTT

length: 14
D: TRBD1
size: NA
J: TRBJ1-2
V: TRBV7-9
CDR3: CASSLSRTGKGQTF
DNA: TGTGCCAGCAGCTTATCGCGGACAGGGAAGGGTCAGACCTTC

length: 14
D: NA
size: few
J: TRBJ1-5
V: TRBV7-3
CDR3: CASSLAVGNQPQHF
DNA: TGTGCCAGCAGCTTAGCGGTTGGCAATCAGCCCCAGCATTTT

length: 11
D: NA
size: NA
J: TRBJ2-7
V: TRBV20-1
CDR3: CSASSGYEQYF
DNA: TGCAGTGCTAGCTCCGGCTACGAGCAGTACTTC

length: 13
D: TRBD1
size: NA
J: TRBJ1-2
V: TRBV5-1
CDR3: CASSFRTGDGYTF
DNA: TGCGCCAGCAGCTTCCGGACAGGGGATGGCTACACCTTC

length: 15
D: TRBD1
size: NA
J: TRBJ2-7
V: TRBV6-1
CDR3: CASSTPGQVYREQYF
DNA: TGTGCCAGCAGCACCCCGGGACAGGTGTACCGCGAGCAGTACTTC

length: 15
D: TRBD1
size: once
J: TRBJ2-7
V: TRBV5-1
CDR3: CASSLGQGVVYEQYF
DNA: TGCGCCAGCAGCTTGGGGCAGGGGGTAGTTTACGAGCAGTACTTC

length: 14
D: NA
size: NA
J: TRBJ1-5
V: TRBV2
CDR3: CASSLDGGDQPQHF
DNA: TGTGCCAGCAGTTTGGACGGGGGCGATCAGCCCCAGCATTTT

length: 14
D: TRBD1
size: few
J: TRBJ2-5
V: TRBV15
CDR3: CATTYDRGQETQYF
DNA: TGTGCCACCACCTACGACAGGGGGCAAGAGACCCAGTACTTC

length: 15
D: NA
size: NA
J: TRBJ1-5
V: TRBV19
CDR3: CASRSGWGGNQPQHF
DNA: TGTGCCAGTAGGTCGGGTTGGGGTGGGAATCAGCCCCAGCATTTT